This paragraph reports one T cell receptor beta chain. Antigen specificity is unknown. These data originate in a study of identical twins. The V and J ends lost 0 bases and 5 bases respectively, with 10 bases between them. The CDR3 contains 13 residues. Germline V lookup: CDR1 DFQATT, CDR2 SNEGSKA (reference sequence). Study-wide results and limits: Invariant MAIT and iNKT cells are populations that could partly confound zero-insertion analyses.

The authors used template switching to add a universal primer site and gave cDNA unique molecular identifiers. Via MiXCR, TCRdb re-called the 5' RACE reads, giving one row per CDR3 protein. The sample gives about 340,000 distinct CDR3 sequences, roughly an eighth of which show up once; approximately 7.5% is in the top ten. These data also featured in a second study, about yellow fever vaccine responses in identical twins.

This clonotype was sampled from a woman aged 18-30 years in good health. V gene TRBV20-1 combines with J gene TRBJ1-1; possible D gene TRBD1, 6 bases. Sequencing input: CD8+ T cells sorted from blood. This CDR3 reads CSAREQGGTEAFF. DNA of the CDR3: TGCAGTGCTAGAGAACAGGGAGGGACTGAAGCTTTCTTT.